These 24 T cell receptor beta chains were sequenced from one sample in a study of blood T cell repertoires in COVID-19. TCRdb keeps only in-frame clones here, not all; method: immunoSEQ multiplex PCR. The sample lists about 200,000 clones; roughly nine tenths were seen once. The sample was PBMCs or T cells enriched from blood (not recorded which). The origin of the receptors is a woman aged 18-29 years who had recovered from COVID-19.

The chain employs TRBV6-5 and TRBJ2-5; 9 nucleotides align to TRBD1. Trimming took 6 bases from V and 4 from J; bases not matched to a gene: 9. The germline CDR1 and CDR2 sequences are MNHEY and SVGAGI. CDR3 length: 15 residues. For the CDR3, the DNA is TGTGCCAGCAGCGATGCCGGGACAGGGAGAGAGACCCAGTACTTC. This encodes CASSDAGTGRETQYF.

The chain joins TRBV3-1 (or the pseudogene TRBV3-2) to TRBJ1-3; 8 nucleotides line up with TRBD1. The CDR3 runs 15 residues. Unmatched junction bases numbered 5, after V lost 4 bases and J lost 3 bases. Per germline, CDR1 LGHDT and CDR2 YNNKEL (reference sequence). CDR3 sequence reads: CASSLFDRGGNTIYF. The CDR3 bases are TGTGCCAGCAGCCTTTTCGACAGGGGTGGAAACACCATATATTTT.

This clone was seen only once. The chain links TRBV6-5 to TRBJ2-2, with D tentatively TRBD2 (6 bases). The CDR3 runs to 16 residues. V was shortened by 4 bases and J by 4 bases, with 16 bases between the two germline ends. Germline V gene sequence: CDR1 MNHEY, CDR2 SVGAGI. CDR3 sequence: CASSSSGTLVTGELFF. CDR3 DNA sequence: TGTGCCAGCAGTTCGTCCGGGACTCTTGTCACCGGGGAGCTGTTTTTT.

V is TRBV5-1 and J is TRBJ2-1; no clear D. Between the trimmed V and J ends, which lost 2 bases and 7 bases, there was a span of 7 bases. This CDR3 contains 12 residues. The germline gives CDR1 SGHRS, CDR2 YFSETQ. Written as DNA, the CDR3 is TGCGCCAGCAGCTTTAGTAAGAATGAGCAGTTCTTC. Protein sequence: CASSFSKNEQFF. Variable domain in full (rest from reference TRBV5-1 and TRBJ2-1): KAGVTQTPRYLIKTRGQQVTLSCSPISGHRSVSWYQQTPGQGLQFLFEYFSETQRNKGNFPGRFSGRQFSNSRSEMNVSTLELGDSALYLCASSFSKNEQFFGPGTRLTVL.

CDR3 sequence: CASSVTGTGYAEQYF. Here the CDR3 DNA reads TGTGCCAGCAGCGTTACCGGGACAGGTTACGCCGAGCAGTACTTC. This rearrangement joins TRBV9 to TRBJ2-7; 8 bases map to TRBD1. Germline-derived CDR1 and CDR2 are SGDLS and YYNGEE. V dropped 2 bases and J dropped 6; count of bases not matched to a gene: 10. This CDR3 comprises 15 residues.

The rearrangement joins TRBV7-3 to TRBJ2-3; TRBD2 agrees at 7 bases. V lost 6 bases, J lost 2 bases, and 8 bases stayed unmatched. Germline V CDR1 and CDR2: SGHTA, FQGTGA. The CDR3 has 15 residues. The CDR3 nucleotides are TGTGCCAGCAGGTCCGCCGGGACTACCACAGATACGCAGTATTTT. Translation gives CASRSAGTTTDTQYF.

This clone turned up a few times. The chain combines TRBV3-1 (or the pseudogene TRBV3-2) with TRBJ2-7; D may be TRBD1 (5 bases). CDR1 is LGHDT, CDR2 YNNKEL, per germline (reference sequence). V shed 8 bases and J shed 2 bases, with 16 bases lying between them. This CDR3 is 14 amino acids long. This CDR3 reads CASQGLKGAYEQYF. DNA of the CDR3: TGTGCCAGCCAGGGCTTAAAAGGGGCCTACGAGCAGTACTTC.

V gene TRBV27 combines with J gene TRBJ1-2; TRBD1 aligns across 8 bases. V lost 5 bases, J lost 8 bases, and 7 bases stayed unmatched. Per germline, CDR1 MNHEY and CDR2 SMNVEV (reference sequence). The CDR3 sequence is 13 residues long. Here the CDR3 reads CASSPTGGSGYTF. The CDR3 region has the DNA TGTGCCAGCAGTCCTACAGGGGGGAGCGGCTACACCTTC.

The J gene is TRBJ2-7, the V gene TRBV7-9; D perhaps matches TRBD2 (6 bases). Germline-derived CDR1 and CDR2 are SEHNR and FQNEAQ (reference sequence). CDR3 length equals 13 residues. V was clipped by 5 bases and J by 3 bases, with 11 bases between them. CDR3 amino acids: CASSQTAGYEQYF. For the CDR3, the DNA is TGTGCCAGCAGCCAGACAGCGGGCTACGAGCAGTACTTC.

V and J are TRBV30 and TRBJ1-1; no clear D. Trimming cost V 2 bases and J 0 bases, with 10 bases left between them. CDR1 and CDR2 (germline): GTSNPN, SVGIG (reference sequence). The CDR3 has 14 amino acids. The CDR3 bases are TGTGCCTGGAGTCGGGTCCTATTGAACACTGAAGCTTTCTTT. Translating it yields CAWSRVLLNTEAFF.

The rearrangement links TRBV11-2 to TRBJ1-5; TRBD1 matches at 8 bases. Germline CDR1 and CDR2: SGHAT and FQNNGV. V lost 6 bases, J lost 5 bases, and 12 bases stayed unmatched. The CDR3 consists of 16 residues. This CDR3 reads CASRWADRGLYQPQHF. For the CDR3, the DNA is TGTGCCAGCAGGTGGGCCGACAGGGGTTTATATCAGCCCCAGCATTTT. Complete variable domain (other parts from reference TRBV11-2 and TRBJ1-5): EAGVAQSPRYKIIEKRQSVAFWCNPISGHATLYWYQQILGQGPKLLIQFQNNGVVDDSQLPKDRFSAERLKGVDSTLKIQPAKLEDSAVYLCASRWADRGLYQPQHFGDGTRLSIL.

The chain employs TRBV19 and TRBJ2-5; TRBD1 is a possible D gene (5 bases). The CDR3 contains 15 residues. Per germline, CDR1 LNHDA and CDR2 SQIVND (reference sequence). Trimming left V 5 bases short and J 0 bases short, with 13 bases between. This chain's CDR3 is CASSPTTVNQETQYF. The CDR3 DNA is TGTGCCAGTAGTCCCACGACAGTCAACCAAGAGACCCAGTACTTC. Supplemented by reference TRBV19 and TRBJ2-5, the full variable domain reads DGGITQSPKYLFRKEGQNVTLSCEQNLNHDAMYWYRQDPGQGLRLIYYSQIVNDFQKGDIAEGYSVSREKKESFPLTVTSAQKNPTAFYLCASSPTTVNQETQYFGPGTRLLVL.

V is TRBV28 and J is TRBJ1-1; D is unclear. This CDR3 has 16 residues. Between the trimmed V and J ends, which lost 6 bases and 0 bases, there was a span of 17 bases. Germline assignment: CDR1 MDHEN and CDR2 SYDVKM. CDR3 DNA: TGTGCCAGCAGCCACTCGCAACCCCTCCTGAACACTGAAGCTTTCTTT. Amino acid sequence: CASSHSQPLLNTEAFF.

The gene calls are TRBV21-1 and TRBJ1-5; the table gives TRBD1 as D, unverified against the DNA. TRBV21-1 is a pseudogene locus. The CDR3 is made up of 20 amino acids. The chain's CDR3 is CASSKMGRGQGSVSNQPQHF. The CDR3 coding sequence is TGTGCCAGCAGCAAAATGGGGAGAGGACAGGGATCAGTAAGCAATCAGCCCCAGCATTTT.

In regard to this clone: A much larger clone differs from this one at a single base, so this may be a read error. J is TRBJ2-3 and V is TRBV2; 8 nucleotides agree with TRBD2. The CDR3 extends over 14 amino acids. Germline V lookup: CDR1 SNHLY, CDR2 FYNNEI. The V segment lost 3 bases and the J segment 1 base; nucleotides outside the gene matches: 0. CDR3 residues: CASSDGGGTDTQYF. The CDR3 DNA sequence: TGTGCCAGCAGTGACGGGGGGGGCACAGATACGCAGTATTTT.

The chain links TRBV4-1 to TRBJ1-2, with a tentative D call TRBD1 (6 bases). In germline, CDR1 is MGHRA, CDR2 YSYEKL. CDR3 length: 17 residues. Trimming removed 0 bases from V and 6 bases from J, with 20 bases in between. The CDR3 DNA sequence: TGCGCCAGCAGCCAAGAACCCGGGACACTGGGTGCCGATGGCTACACCTTC. This gives the protein CASSQEPGTLGADGYTF.

The chain links TRBV5-1 to TRBJ1-1; D unresolved. The CDR3 is 15 residues long. The V and J ends lost 4 bases and 1 base respectively, with 14 bases between them. Germline V lookup: CDR1 SGHRS, CDR2 YFSETQ. The CDR3 nucleotides are TGCGCCAGCAGCCCCGCCACACTAGGGAACACTGAAGCTTTCTTT. Protein sequence: CASSPATLGNTEAFF.

The chain uses TRBV27 and TRBJ2-5; D perhaps matches TRBD2 (6 bases). The germline V gene encodes CDR1 MNHEY and CDR2 SMNVEV (reference sequence). The V end was cut by 7 bases, the J end by 3 bases, with 18 bases between. The CDR3 length is 15 residues. CDR3 in DNA: TGTGCCAGCACCCAATCCGGGGGACGGAAAGAGACCCAGTACTTC. This codes for CASTQSGGRKETQYF.

V and J are TRBV7-9 and TRBJ1-3; no reliable D call. Per germline, CDR1 SEHNR and CDR2 FQNEAQ (reference sequence). This CDR3 region has 16 residues. V gave up 1 base and J gave up 4 bases, with 14 bases separating them. The CDR3: CASSLVKPEAGNTIYF. The CDR3 DNA reads TGTGCCAGCAGCTTAGTCAAGCCAGAGGCGGGAAACACCATATATTTT.

V and J are TRBV6-5 and TRBJ1-6; no clear D. The V end lost 4 bases, the J end lost 4 bases, and 14 bases lay between the germline ends. The CDR3 runs to 16 residues. CDR1 is MNHEY, CDR2 SVGAGI, per germline. CDR3 region: CASSSLEGGYNSPLHF. CDR3 nucleotides: TGTGCCAGCAGTTCACTCGAAGGAGGATATAATTCACCCCTCCACTTT.

The chain has TRBV5-1 and TRBJ1-2; D not resolved. The CDR3 has 15 amino acids. Germline assignment: CDR1 SGHRS and CDR2 YFSETQ. V was clipped by 4 bases and J by 0 bases, with 13 bases between them. The CDR3 DNA reads TGCGCCAGCAGCCCCAGTGTGCAGACTAACTATGGCTACACCTTC. This translates into CASSPSVQTNYGYTF.

The chain is built from TRBV7-6 and TRBJ2-2, with D possibly TRBD2 on 7 matching bases. The germline CDR1 and CDR2 sequences are SGHVS and FNYEAQ. This CDR3 is 16 amino acids long. The V end lost 1 base, the J end lost 2 bases, and 11 bases lay between the germline ends. CDR3 in amino acids: CASSLVGGPNTGELFF. The CDR3 region has the DNA TGTGCCAGCAGCTTAGTGGGGGGGCCTAACACCGGGGAGCTGTTTTTT.

CDR3 coding DNA: TGTGCCAGCAGCTTGGCCCAGAACACTGAAGCTTTCTTT. Its protein product is CASSLAQNTEAFF. The chain links TRBV13 to TRBJ1-1; D gene ambiguous. CDR3 length: 13 residues. Germline-derived CDR1 and CDR2 are PRHDT and FYEKMQ (reference sequence). V was clipped by 3 bases and J by 1 base, with 6 bases between them.

This chain connects TRBV12-3 or TRBV12-4 to TRBJ1-1; the match to TRBD1 covers 7 bases. CDR3 length: 13 residues. J lost 5 bases, V lost 5 bases, and 5 bases had no gene match. CDR3 sequence (DNA): TGTGCCAGCAGTGAACAGGGGTGGACTGAAGCTTTCTTT. Protein sequence: CASSEQGWTEAFF.